This T cell receptor (beta chain) was captured in a study of cytomegalovirus exposure and HLA in healthy donors. On the study more broadly: Some 180 million T cells yielded some 120 million unique TCR beta sequences in earlier analysis. General observations from the study: Trimming of TCR beta V- and J-genes showed a link, identified in a later analysis, to a missense DCLRE1C variant. In a later analysis, compared with equally common non-associated chains, HLA-associated beta chains were more expanded. Previous analysis showed most TCR beta V segments were productive about 87% or about 30% of the time.

Use of 60 Vbeta and 13 Jbeta primers characterized the PCR. Data came from immunoSEQ multiplex PCR; TCRdb stores just in-frame clones and leaves some out. The sample contains 150,000 to 200,000 clones, around 80% of which appear only once. V was trimmed by 5 bases and J by 4 bases, leaving 17 bases between them. The CDR3 contains 15 residues. Germline V lookup: CDR1 SGHAT, CDR2 FQNNGV. A word on this clone: Antigen specificity is unknown.

The sequenced material came from PBMCs. This chain joins TRBV11-2 and TRBJ1-1, with D uncertain. The sequence derives from a man aged 18 to 29 in good health and CMV-seronegative. This CDR3 reads CASSRQFGPGTEAFF. Here the CDR3 DNA reads TGTGCCAGCAGCCGGCAATTCGGTCCGGGCACTGAAGCTTTCTTT.